The clone carrying this T cell receptor (beta chain) was observed a few times. This sample is drawn from a study of T-cell reconstitution after alpha-beta-depleted transplantation in children. The V segment lost 5 bases and the J segment 3 bases; nucleotides outside the gene matches: 11. The CDR3 has 16 amino acids. Germline lookup yields CDR1 ENHRY and CDR2 SYGVKD. Unique molecular identifiers were incorporated when the TCRbeta library was constructed. One entry per CDR3 protein, called by TCRdb with MiXCR from the PCR reads. Here the sample spans approximately 340,000 distinct CDR3 sequences, about 9.3% being singletons.

The chain employs TRBV10-3 and TRBJ2-3; TRBD2 matches 7 bases. The material sequenced was PBMCs from the stem cell graft donor, taken from the stem cell graft. The sequence was collected from a human donor who donated a stem cell graft to a child with acute lymphoblastic leukemia. CDR3 in DNA: TGTGCCATCAGTAAACTGGAGGGAGGGCGGACAGATACGCAGTATTTT. Translating it yields CAISKLEGGRTDTQYF.